This note documents a single T cell receptor (beta chain) sequence. Its target is not known. The protocol was immunoSEQ multiplex PCR, while the TCRdb copy is restricted to in-frame clones and leaves out a portion. Among tens of thousands of clones listed, about 78% were seen once. The data stem from a study of OX40 agonist ivuxolimab in advanced cancers. Overall study findings and caveats: CD8+ T cells showed, on average, more clonal expansion than CD4+ cells. Several nonresponders also turned out to have low normalized T-cell clonal expansion. At 0.1 to 3.0 mg/kg, clonal expansion of CD4+ and CD8+ blood T cells had occurred by week 6.

The CDR3 contains 13 residues. V was pared by 0 bases and J by 5 bases, with 5 bases between. Germline loops: CDR1 MGHRA, CDR2 YSYEKL. Sequenced material: CD4+ or CD8+ T cells sorted from blood, taken in a trial of the OX40 agonist ivuxolimab. This TCR was sampled from an adult with an advanced solid tumor such as melanoma, head and neck, liver or kidney cancer. The chain employs TRBV4-1 and TRBJ2-1, with D uncertain. The DNA for the CDR3 is TGCGCCAGCAGCCAAGATTGGCACAATGAGCAGTTCTTC. Translated: CASSQDWHNEQFF.